The 5 T cell receptor beta chains listed next were all sequenced from one sample in a study of blood T cell repertoires in COVID-19. Assay: immunoSEQ multiplex PCR; the TCRdb copy retains only in-frame clones and omits some. The sample lists about 180,000 clones; around 83% were seen once. Input material: peripheral blood. Receptor source: a human donor in a cohort sampled during active COVID-19.

The V and J genes are TRBV19 and TRBJ2-1, with D perhaps TRBD2 (5 bases). The germline V gene has CDR1 LNHDA and CDR2 SQIVND (reference sequence). The CDR3 extends over 14 amino acids. Trimming took 6 bases from V and 4 from J, leaving 13 bases between them. The CDR3 DNA follows: TGTGCCAGTAGGCCAACACTAGTGTACAATGAGCAGTTCTTC. Its protein product is CASRPTLVYNEQFF.

For the CDR3, the DNA is TGTGCCAGCAGTGACTCGAGGGCCTCTAGCGGGAGGGCCACCTACGAGCAGTACTTC. Translated: CASSDSRASSGRATYEQYF. The V gene is TRBV6-4, the J gene TRBJ2-7; 12 bases agree with TRBD2. V shed 0 bases and J 2 bases; nucleotides not matched to a gene: 11. Germline values: CDR1 MRHNA, CDR2 SNTAGT. The CDR3 is 19 amino acids.

This chain links TRBV7-2 with TRBJ2-7; D is perhaps TRBD1 (5 bases). Per germline, CDR1 SGHTA and CDR2 FQGNSA. Trimming left V 5 bases short and J 0 bases short, with 14 bases between. The CDR3 extends over 15 amino acids. CDR3: CASSILTAPSYEQYF. In nucleotides, the CDR3 is TGTGCCAGCAGCATCCTGACAGCCCCCTCCTACGAGCAGTACTTC.

The chain has TRBV4-1 and TRBJ2-7; TRBD2 agrees at 8 bases. The CDR3 spans 17 residues. CDR1 and CDR2 from the germline V gene are MGHRA and YSYEKL. With V trimmed by 6 bases and J by 0 bases, 13 bases remained unmatched. In DNA form, the CDR3 reads TGCGCCAGCAGGCCCGGGCTAGCGGGTGTGAGCTCCTACGAGCAGTACTTC. Translation gives CASRPGLAGVSSYEQYF.

The rearrangement links TRBV7-2 to TRBJ1-2; TRBD1 is a possible D gene (5 bases). V dropped 6 bases and J dropped 2 bases, with 10 bases sitting between them. Germline assignment: CDR1 SGHTA and CDR2 FQGNSA. CDR3 length: 13 amino acids. DNA for the CDR3: TGTGCCAGCAGGAGCGGGGGGAACTATGGCTACACCTTC. The encoded protein is CASRSGGNYGYTF.